This T cell receptor (beta chain) was profiled in a study of shared clonotypes between healthy human individuals. In the study overall: Each donor's CD8 memory used one plate, CD8 naive two, each CD4 subset three. Study-wide results and limits: Estimated clonotype richness was generally higher in naive than memory subsets.

This CDR3 comprises 14 residues. The germline CDR1 and CDR2 sequences are SGHAT and FQNNGV. V lost 4 bases and J 0 bases, leaving 7 bases between the germline ends. In the original analysis: ImmunoSEQ yielded junction-only sequences lacking quality scores, so filtering differed. Sequenced by immunoSEQ multiplex PCR; TCRdb stores in-frame clones only, minus some. V and J calls and clone size are as listed in that table; D and trimming were resolved from the DNA. In the table there are roughly 120,000 clones, approximately 70% of which are singletons. This clone was found many times. The antigen is unknown.

This sequence was found in a woman aged 25 to 39 in good health. The sequenced material came from memory CD8+ T cells sorted from blood. The subset: CD45RO+ cells pooled with CCR7-negative TemRA cells. The genes are TRBV11-2 and TRBJ1-3; D is unclear. This CDR3 reads CASSSSGSGNTIYF. The DNA for the CDR3 is TGTGCCAGCAGCTCCTCGGGCTCTGGAAACACCATATATTTT.